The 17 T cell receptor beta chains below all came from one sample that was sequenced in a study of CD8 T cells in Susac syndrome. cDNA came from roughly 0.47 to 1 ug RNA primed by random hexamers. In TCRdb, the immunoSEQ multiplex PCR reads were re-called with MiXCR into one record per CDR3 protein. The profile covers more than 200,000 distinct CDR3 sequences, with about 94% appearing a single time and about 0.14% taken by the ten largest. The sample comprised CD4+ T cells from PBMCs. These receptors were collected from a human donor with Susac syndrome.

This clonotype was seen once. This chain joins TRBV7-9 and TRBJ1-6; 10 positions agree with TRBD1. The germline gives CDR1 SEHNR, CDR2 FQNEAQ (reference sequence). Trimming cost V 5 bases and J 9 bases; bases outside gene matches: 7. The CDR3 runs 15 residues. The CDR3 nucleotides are TGTGCCAGCAGCGAAACCGGGACAGGGGTTTCACCCCTCCACTTT. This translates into CASSETGTGVSPLHF.

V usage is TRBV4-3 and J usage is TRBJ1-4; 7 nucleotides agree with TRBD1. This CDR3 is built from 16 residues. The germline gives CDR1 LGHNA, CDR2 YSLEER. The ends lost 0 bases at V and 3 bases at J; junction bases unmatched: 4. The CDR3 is CASSQDQGGPNEKLFF. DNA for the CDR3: TGCGCCAGCAGCCAAGATCAGGGGGGCCCTAATGAAAAACTGTTTTTT.

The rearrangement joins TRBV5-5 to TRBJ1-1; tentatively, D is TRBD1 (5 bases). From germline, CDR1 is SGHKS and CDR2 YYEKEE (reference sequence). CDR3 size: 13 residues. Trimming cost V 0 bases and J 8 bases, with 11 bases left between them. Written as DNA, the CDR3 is TGTGCCAGCAGCTTGGTTGTAGACAGCGAAGCTTTCTTT. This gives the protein CASSLVVDSEAFF.

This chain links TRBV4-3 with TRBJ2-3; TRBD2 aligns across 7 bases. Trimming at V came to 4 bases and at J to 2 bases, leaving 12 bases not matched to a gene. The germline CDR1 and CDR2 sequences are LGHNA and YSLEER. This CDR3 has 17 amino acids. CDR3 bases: TGCGCCAGCAGCCCAAGAGGTGTCGGGGGGTTCACAGATACGCAGTATTTT. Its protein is CASSPRGVGGFTDTQYF.

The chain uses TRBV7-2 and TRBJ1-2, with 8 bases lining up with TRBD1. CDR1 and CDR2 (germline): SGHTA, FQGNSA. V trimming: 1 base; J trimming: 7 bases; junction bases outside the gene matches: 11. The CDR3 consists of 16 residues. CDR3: CASSLGVGQGSSGYTF. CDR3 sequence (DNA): TGTGCCAGCAGCTTAGGCGTCGGACAGGGATCGTCTGGCTACACCTTC.

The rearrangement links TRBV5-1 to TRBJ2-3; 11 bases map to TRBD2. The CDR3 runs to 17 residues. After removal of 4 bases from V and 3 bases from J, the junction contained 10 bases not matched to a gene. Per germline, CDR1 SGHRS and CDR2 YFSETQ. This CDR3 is CASSLGTSGARTDTQYF. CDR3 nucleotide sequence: TGCGCCAGCAGCCTCGGGACTAGCGGTGCAAGGACAGATACGCAGTATTTT.

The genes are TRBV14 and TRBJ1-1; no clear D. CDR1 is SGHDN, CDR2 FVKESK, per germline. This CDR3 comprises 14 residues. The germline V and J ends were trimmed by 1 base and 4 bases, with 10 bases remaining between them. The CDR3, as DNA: TGTGCCAGCAGCCAAGCCAGATTGGGCACTGAAGCTTTCTTT. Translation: CASSQARLGTEAFF.

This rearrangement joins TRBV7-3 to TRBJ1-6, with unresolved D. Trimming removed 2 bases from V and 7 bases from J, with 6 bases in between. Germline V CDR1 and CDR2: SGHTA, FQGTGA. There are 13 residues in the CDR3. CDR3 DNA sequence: TGTGCCAGCAGCTTACGCTACAATTCACCCCTCCACTTT. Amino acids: CASSLRYNSPLHF.

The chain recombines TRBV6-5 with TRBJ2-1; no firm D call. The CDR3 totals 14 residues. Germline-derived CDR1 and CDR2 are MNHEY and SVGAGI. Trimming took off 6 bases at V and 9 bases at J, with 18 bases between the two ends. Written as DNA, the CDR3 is TGTGCCAGCAGCTACGCCGCAGGTTTAGGTGAGCAGTTCTTC. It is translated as CASSYAAGLGEQFF.

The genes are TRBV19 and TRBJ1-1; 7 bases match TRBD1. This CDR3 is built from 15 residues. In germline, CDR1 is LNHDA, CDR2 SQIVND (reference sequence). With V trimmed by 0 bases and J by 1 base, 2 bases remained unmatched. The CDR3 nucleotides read TGTGCCAGTAGTATAGACGGACAGGCGAACACTGAAGCTTTCTTT. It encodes CASSIDGQANTEAFF.

CDR3 amino acids: CSVGGASGIEETQYF. The CDR3 DNA follows: TGCAGCGTGGGGGGGGCTAGCGGGATTGAGGAGACCCAGTACTTC. This chain joins TRBV29-1 and TRBJ2-5; the match to TRBD2 covers 9 bases. This CDR3 is 15 amino acids long. The germline CDR1 and CDR2 sequences are SQVTM and ANQGSEA. With 6 bases clipped from V and 5 bases from J, the junction kept 13 bases outside the gene matches.

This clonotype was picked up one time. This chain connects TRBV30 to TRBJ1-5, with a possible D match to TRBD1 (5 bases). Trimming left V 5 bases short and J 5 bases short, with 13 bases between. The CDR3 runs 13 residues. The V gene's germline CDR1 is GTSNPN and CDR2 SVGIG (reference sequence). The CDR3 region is CAWSPGPDQPQHF. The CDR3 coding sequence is TGTGCCTGGTCACCAGGGCCCGATCAGCCCCAGCATTTT.

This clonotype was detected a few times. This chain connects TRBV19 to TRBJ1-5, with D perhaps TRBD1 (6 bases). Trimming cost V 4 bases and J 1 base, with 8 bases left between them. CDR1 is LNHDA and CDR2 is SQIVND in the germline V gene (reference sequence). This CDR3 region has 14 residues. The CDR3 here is CASSSDRSNQPQHF. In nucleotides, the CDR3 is TGTGCCAGTAGTAGTGACAGGAGCAATCAGCCCCAGCATTTT.

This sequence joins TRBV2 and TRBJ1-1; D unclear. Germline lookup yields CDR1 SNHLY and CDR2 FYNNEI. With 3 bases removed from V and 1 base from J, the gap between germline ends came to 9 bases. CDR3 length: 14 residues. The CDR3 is CASSEQRANTEAFF. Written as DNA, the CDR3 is TGTGCCAGCAGTGAGCAACGGGCGAACACTGAAGCTTTCTTT.

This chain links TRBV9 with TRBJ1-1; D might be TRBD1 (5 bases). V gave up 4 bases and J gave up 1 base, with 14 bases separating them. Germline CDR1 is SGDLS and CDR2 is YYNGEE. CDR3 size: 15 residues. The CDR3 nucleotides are TGTGCCAGCAGCCCCCCCGACAGAAGGAACACTGAAGCTTTCTTT. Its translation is CASSPPDRRNTEAFF.

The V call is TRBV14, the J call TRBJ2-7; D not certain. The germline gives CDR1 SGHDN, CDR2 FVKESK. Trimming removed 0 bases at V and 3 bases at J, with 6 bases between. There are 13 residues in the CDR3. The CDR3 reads CASSQDFNYEQYF. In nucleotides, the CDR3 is TGTGCCAGCAGCCAAGATTTTAACTACGAGCAGTACTTC.

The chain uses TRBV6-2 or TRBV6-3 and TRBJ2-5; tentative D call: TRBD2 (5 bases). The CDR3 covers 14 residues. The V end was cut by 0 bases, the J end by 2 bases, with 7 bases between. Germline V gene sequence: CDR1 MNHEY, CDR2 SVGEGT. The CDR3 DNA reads TGTGCCAGCAGTTACTCGGGAGAACAAGAGACCCAGTACTTC. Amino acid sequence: CASSYSGEQETQYF.